This T cell receptor beta chain was recovered during a study of T cells in Graves' hyperthyroidism and ophthalmopathy. Amplification targeted TCR beta CDR3 regions from RNA transcripts. The HTBI primer set drove a first-round RT-PCR of the TCR CDR3. TCRdb recomputed calls from the multiplex PCR reads with MiXCR, one row per CDR3 protein. There are about 710,000 distinct CDR3 sequences in the sample; approximately 16% occur only once, and around 8% lies in the top ten. Trimming cost V 4 bases and J 6 bases; bases outside gene matches: 11. Germline loops: CDR1 SGHTS, CDR2 YDEGEE. This CDR3 contains 15 residues.

Sequencing used blood. The TCR was taken from a man between 18 and 35 years old with Graves' hyperthyroidism. This chain links TRBV5-8 with TRBJ2-7; 9 bases line up with TRBD1. CDR3 coding DNA: TGTGCCAGCAGCGTAGGACAGGGGAGGGGATTCGAGCAGTACTTC. Protein product: CASSVGQGRGFEQYF.